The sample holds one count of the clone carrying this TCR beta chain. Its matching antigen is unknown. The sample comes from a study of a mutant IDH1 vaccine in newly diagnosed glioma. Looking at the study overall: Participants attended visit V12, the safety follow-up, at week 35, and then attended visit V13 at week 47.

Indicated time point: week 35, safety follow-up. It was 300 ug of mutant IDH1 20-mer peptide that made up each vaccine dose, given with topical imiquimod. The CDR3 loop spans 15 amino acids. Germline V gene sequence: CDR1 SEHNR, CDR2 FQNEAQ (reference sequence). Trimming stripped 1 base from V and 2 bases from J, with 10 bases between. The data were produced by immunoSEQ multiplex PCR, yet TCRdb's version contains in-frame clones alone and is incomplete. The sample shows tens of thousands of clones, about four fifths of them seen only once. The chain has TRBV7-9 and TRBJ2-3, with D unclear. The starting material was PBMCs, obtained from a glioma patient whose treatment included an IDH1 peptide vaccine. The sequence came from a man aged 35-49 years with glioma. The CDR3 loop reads CASSLDRGHTDTQYF. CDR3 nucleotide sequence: TGTGCCAGCAGCTTAGACCGAGGCCACACAGATACGCAGTATTTT.